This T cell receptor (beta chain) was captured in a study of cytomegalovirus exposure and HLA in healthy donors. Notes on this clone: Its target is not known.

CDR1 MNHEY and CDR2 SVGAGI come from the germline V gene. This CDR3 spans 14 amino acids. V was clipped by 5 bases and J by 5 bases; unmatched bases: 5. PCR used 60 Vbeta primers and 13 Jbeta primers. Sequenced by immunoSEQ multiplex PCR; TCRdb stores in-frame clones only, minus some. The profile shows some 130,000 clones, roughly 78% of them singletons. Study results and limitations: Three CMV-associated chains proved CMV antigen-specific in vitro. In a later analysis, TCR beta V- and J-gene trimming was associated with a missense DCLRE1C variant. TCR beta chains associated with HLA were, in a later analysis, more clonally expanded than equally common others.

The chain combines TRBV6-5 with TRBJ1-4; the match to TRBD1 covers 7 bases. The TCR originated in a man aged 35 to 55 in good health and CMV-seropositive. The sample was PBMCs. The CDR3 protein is CASSAGTENEKLFF. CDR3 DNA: TGTGCCAGCAGTGCCGGGACAGAGAATGAAAAACTGTTTTTT.